The clone carrying this T cell receptor beta chain appeared a few times. The data were taken from a study of cytomegalovirus exposure and HLA in healthy donors. The PCR made use of 60 Vbeta and 13 Jbeta primers. Study processing details: Roughly 80 million unique TCR beta chains, approximately 11 million of them shared, were counted by a later analysis. The assay was immunoSEQ multiplex PCR, and TCRdb's table has in-frame clones only and misses some. V, J and clone size were drawn from that table, and D and trimming were deduced from the DNA. The sample yields about 130,000 clones, approximately 84% seen once. The CDR3 length is 15 residues. Germline CDR1 reads SGHRS; CDR2 reads YFSETQ.

The sample taken for sequencing was PBMCs. The chain has TRBV5-1 and TRBJ2-5; tentative D call: TRBD2 (7 bases). Judging by the DNA end, TRBJ2-7 fits better; the J call may be wrong. This TCR derives from a man aged 18 to 29 in good health and CMV-seropositive. The CDR3 region is CASSYTRGGGYEQYF. The DNA for the CDR3 is TGCGCCAGCAGCTATACGAGGGGGGGAGGCTACGAGCAGTACTTC.